This T cell receptor (beta chain) was observed in a study of blood T cell repertoires in COVID-19. Profiled with immunoSEQ multiplex PCR; TCRdb holds only in-frame clones, not every one. The table records just under 350,000 clones, around nine tenths of them present only once. The sequenced sample was peripheral blood. This clonotype originated in a woman aged 70-85 years with COVID-19, enrolled during active disease.

The CDR3 region is CASRRGQPRSYNEQFF. CDR3 nucleotide sequence: TGTGCCAGCAGGCGGGGACAGCCCCGCTCCTACAATGAGCAGTTCTTC. The chain is built from TRBV7-9 and TRBJ2-1, with D possibly TRBD1 on 7 matching bases. V lost 6 bases and J lost 0, with 15 bases in between. Germline CDR1 SEHNR, CDR2 FQNEAQ (reference sequence). CDR3 length: 16 residues.